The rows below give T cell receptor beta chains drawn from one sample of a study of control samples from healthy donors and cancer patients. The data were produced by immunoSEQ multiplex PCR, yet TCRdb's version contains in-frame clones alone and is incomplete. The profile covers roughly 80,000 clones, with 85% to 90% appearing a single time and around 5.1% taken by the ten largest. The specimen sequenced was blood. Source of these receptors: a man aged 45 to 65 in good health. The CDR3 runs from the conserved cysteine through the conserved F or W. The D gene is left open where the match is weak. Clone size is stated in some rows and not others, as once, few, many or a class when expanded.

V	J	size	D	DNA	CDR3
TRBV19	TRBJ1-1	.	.	TGTGCCAGTAGTGAATATAGGCCCGGGGACACTGAAGCTTTCTTT	CASSEYRPGDTEAFF
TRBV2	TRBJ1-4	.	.	TGTGCCAGCAGTTTCTCAACAGGGAGGGGAAAACTGTTTTTT	CASSFSTGRGKLFF
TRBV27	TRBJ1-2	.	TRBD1	TGTGCCAGCCGCAACGAGGACAGGGGCGGCTATGGCTACACCTTC	CASRNEDRGGYGYTF
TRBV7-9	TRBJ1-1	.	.	TGTGCCAGCAGCTTGGGACGAGTGAACACTGAAGCTTTCTTT	CASSLGRVNTEAFF
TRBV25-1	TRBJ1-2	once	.	TGTGCCAGCAGTGATCAGGGGTACTATGGCTACACCTTC	CASSDQGYYGYTF
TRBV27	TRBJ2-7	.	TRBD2	TGTGCCAGCAGTCCAGGACTAGCGGGGGGTTCCTACGAGCAGTACTTC	CASSPGLAGGSYEQYF
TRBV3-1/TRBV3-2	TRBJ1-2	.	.	TGTGCCAGCAGCCACGGGACAAATGGCTACACCTTC	CASSHGTNGYTF
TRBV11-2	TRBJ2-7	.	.	TGTGCCAGCAGCCAAGATGGCGTTTCCTACGAGCAGTACTTC	CASSQDGVSYEQYF
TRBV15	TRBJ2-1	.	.	TGTGCCACCGGCTCAGGGGGGTACAATGAGCAGTTCTTC	CATGSGGYNEQFF
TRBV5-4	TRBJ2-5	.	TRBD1	TGTGCCAGCAGCTCAACCGGGACAGGGGAACAAGAGACCCAGTACTTC	CASSSTGTGEQETQYF
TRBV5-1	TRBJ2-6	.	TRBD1	TGCGCCAGCAGCACCGGACAGGCATACTCTAAATCTGGGGCCAACGTCCTGACTTTC	CASSTGQAYSKSGANVLTF
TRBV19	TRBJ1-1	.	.	TGTGCCAGTAGTATCGACCTTTCGAACACTGAAGCTTTCTTT	CASSIDLSNTEAFF